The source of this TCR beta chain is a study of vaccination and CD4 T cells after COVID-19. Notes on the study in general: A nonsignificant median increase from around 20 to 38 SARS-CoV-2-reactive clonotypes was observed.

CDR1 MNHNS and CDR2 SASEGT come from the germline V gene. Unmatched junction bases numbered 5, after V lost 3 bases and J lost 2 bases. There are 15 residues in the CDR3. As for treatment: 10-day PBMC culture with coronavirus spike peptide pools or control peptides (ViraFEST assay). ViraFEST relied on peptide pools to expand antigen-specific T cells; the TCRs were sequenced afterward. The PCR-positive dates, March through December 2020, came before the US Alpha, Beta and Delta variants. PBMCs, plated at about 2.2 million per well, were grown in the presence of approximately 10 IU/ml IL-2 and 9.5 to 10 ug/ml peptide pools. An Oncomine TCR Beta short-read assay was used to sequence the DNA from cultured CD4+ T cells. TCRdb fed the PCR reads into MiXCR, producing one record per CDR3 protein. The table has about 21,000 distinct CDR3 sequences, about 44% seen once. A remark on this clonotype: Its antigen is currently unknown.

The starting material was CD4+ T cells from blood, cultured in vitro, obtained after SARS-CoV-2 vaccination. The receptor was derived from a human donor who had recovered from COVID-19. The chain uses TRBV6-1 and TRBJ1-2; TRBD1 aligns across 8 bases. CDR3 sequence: CASSEEQGANYGYTF. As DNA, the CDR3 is TGTGCCAGCAGTGAGGAGCAGGGGGCAAACTATGGCTACACCTTC.